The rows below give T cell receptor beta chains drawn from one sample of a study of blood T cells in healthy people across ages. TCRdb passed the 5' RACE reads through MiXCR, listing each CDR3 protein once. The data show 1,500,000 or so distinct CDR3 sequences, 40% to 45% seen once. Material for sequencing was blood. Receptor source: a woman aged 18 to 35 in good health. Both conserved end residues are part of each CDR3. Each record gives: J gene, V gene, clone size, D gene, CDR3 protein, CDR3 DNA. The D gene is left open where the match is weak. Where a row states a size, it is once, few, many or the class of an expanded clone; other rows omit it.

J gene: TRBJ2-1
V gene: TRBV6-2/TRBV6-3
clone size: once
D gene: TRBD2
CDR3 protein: CASERGNSYEQFF
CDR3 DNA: TGTGCCAGCGAGCGGGGGAACTCCTACGAGCAGTTCTTC

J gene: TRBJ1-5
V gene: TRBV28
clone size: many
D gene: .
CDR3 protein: CASSSTNGNQPQHF
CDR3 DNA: TGTGCCAGCAGTTCGACAAATGGGAATCAGCCCCAGCATTTT

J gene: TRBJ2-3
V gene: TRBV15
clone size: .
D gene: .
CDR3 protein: CATSRDRPAVTDTQYF
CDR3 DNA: TGTGCCACCAGCAGAGATCGTCCAGCAGTCACAGATACGCAGTATTTT

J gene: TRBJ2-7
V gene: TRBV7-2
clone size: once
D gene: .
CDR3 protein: CASSLTWVSSSDEQYF
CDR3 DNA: TGTGCCAGCAGCCTTACTTGGGTCTCGAGCTCCGACGAGCAGTACTTC

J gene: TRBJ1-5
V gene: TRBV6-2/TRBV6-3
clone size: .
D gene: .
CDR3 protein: CASSYSKVRRNQPQHF
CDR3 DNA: TGTGCCAGCAGTTACTCGAAGGTCAGGAGAAATCAGCCCCAGCATTTT

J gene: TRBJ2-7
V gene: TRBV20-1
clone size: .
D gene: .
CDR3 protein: CSARPQTGEQYF
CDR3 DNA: TGCAGTGCTAGACCACAAACGGGGGAGCAGTACTTC

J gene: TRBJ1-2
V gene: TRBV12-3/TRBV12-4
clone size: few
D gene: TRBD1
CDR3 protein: CASSRAGGNYGYTF
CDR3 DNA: TGTGCCAGTTCTAGGGCAGGGGGTAACTATGGCTACACCTTC

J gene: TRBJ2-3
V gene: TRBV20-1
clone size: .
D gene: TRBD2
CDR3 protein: CSAIAGGLTDTQYF
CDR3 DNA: TGCAGTGCTATAGCGGGGGGGCTCACAGATACGCAGTATTTT

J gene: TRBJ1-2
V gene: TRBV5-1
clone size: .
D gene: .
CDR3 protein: CASSLDRFGYTF
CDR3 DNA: TGCGCCAGCAGCTTGGATAGGTTTGGCTACACCTTC

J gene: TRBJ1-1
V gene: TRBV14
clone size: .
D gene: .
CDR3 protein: CASSPPGAINTEAFF
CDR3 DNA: TGTGCCAGCAGCCCTCCAGGGGCGATAAACACTGAAGCTTTCTTT

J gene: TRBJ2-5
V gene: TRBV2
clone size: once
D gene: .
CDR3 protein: CASSETPFETQYF
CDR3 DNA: TGTGCCAGCAGTGAAACTCCCTTCGAGACCCAGTACTTC

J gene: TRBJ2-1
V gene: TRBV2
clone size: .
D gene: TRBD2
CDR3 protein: CASSESLTSGPYNEQFF
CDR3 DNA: TGTGCCAGCAGTGAATCCCTGACTAGCGGGCCTTACAATGAGCAGTTCTTC

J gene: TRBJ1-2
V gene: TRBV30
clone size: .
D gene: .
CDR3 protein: CAWTVGSLAGYTF
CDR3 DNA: TGTGCCTGGACCGTAGGGAGTCTAGCTGGCTACACCTTC

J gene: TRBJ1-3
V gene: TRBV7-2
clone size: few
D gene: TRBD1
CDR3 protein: CASLLDRATGNTIYF
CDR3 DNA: TGTGCCAGCTTATTGGACAGGGCGACTGGAAACACCATATATTTT

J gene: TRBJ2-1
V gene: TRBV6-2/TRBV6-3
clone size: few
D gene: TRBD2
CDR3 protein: CASSSTQAGGPYNEQFF
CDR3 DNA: TGTGCCAGCAGCAGCACTCAAGCGGGAGGTCCCTACAATGAGCAGTTCTTC

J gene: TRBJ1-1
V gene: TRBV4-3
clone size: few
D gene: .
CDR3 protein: CASSQVIEGLSTEAFF
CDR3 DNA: TGCGCCAGCAGCCAAGTTATCGAGGGGTTGAGCACTGAAGCTTTCTTT

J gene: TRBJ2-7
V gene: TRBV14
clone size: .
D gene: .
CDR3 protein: CASSPWGDNYEQYF
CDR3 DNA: TGTGCCAGCAGCCCCTGGGGAGACAACTACGAGCAGTACTTC

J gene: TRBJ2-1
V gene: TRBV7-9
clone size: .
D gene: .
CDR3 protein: CASSLEPGEEQFF
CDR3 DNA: TGTGCCAGCAGCTTAGAACCGGGGGAAGAGCAGTTCTTC

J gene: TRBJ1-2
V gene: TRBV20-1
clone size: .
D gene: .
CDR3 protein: CSAYTGIGGYTF
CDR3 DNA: TGCAGTGCCTACACAGGGATAGGTGGCTACACCTTC

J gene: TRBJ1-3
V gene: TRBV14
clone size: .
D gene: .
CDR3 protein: CASSPLTGVGNTIYF
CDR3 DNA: TGTGCCAGCAGCCCCTTGACCGGGGTCGGAAACACCATATATTTT

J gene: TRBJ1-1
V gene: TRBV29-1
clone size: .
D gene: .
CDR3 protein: CSVERDRLGVLAFF
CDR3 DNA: TGCAGCGTTGAAAGGGACCGCTTAGGGGTATTAGCTTTCTTT

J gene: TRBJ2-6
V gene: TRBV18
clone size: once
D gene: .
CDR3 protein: CASSPPLGFSGANVLTF
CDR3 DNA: TGTGCCAGCTCACCACCGTTAGGCTTTTCTGGGGCCAACGTCCTGACTTTC

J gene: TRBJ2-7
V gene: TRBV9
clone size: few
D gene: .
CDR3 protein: CASSVVPPYEQYF
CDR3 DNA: TGTGCCAGCAGCGTAGTCCCGCCCTACGAGCAGTACTTC

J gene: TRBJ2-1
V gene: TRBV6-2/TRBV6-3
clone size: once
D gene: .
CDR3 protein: CASSYSVAWGQETQFF
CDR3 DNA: TGTGCCAGCAGTTACTCGGTTGCCTGGGGGCAAGAGACCCAGTTCTTC

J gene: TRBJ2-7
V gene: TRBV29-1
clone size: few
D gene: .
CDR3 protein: CSGVGGRYNEQYF
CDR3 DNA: TGCAGCGGGGTGGGGGGTAGGTACAATGAGCAGTACTTC

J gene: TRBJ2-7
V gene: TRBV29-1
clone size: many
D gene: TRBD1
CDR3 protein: CSVFAQGANSYEQYF
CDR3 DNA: TGCAGCGTTTTCGCCCAGGGGGCGAATAGTTACGAGCAGTACTTC

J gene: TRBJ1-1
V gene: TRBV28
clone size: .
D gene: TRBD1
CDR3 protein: CASTGTGDTEAFF
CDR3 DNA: TGTGCCAGCACCGGAACAGGGGACACTGAAGCTTTCTTT

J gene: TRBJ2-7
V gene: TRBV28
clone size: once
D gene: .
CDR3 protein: CATSGGVGHEQYF
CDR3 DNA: TGTGCCACATCTGGGGGTGTGGGGCACGAGCAGTACTTC

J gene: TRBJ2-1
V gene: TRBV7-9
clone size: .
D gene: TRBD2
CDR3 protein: CASSIPPGTSGKFGQFF
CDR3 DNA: TGTGCCAGCAGCATCCCCCCCGGGACTAGCGGGAAATTTGGGCAGTTCTTC